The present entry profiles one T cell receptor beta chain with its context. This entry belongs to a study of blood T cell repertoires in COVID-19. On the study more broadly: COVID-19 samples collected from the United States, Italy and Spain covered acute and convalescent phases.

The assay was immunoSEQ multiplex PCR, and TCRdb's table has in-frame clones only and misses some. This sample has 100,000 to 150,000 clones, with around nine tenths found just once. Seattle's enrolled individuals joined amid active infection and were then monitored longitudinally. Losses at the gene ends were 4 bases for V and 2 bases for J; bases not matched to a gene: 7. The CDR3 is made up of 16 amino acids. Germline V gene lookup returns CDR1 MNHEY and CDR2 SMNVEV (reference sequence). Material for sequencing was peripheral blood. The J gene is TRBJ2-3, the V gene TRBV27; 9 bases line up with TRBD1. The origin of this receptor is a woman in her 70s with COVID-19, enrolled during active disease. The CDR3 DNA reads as TGTGCCAGCAGTTCGCTCGGGACAGGGTACACAGATACGCAGTATTTT. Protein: CASSSLGTGYTDTQYF.